One and the same sample provided the 9 T cell receptor beta chains below, sequenced in a study of CD8 T cells in ankylosing spondylitis. TCRdb ran MiXCR on the 5' RACE reads and lists one entry per CDR3 protein. The sample lists about 360,000 distinct CDR3 sequences, roughly 20% seen once, with around 13% in the top ten. Sequencing was performed on blood, either unsorted or a sorted T cell fraction (not recorded which). All receptors come from a male donor with ankylosing spondylitis or in good health (not recorded which).

This clonotype turned up a few times. CDR3 residues: CASSLVGTGGDEQYF. CDR3 sequence (DNA): TGTGCCAGCAGCTTAGTTGGGACAGGGGGAGACGAGCAGTACTTC. The chain carries TRBV11-2 and TRBJ2-7, with 11 bases lining up with TRBD1. The CDR3 contains 15 residues. V shed 1 base and J 5 bases; nucleotides not matched to a gene: 4. Germline V gene data show CDR1 as SGHAT and CDR2 as FQNNGV.

The chain has TRBV20-1 and TRBJ2-5; 11 nucleotides agree with TRBD2. This CDR3 contains 15 residues. Germline CDR1 and CDR2: DFQATT and SNEGSKA (reference sequence). The V and J ends lost 3 bases and 5 bases, in that order; junction bases with no gene match: 8. This chain's CDR3 is CSASPGLAGGETQYF. The CDR3 nucleotides are TGCAGTGCTAGCCCCGGACTAGCGGGTGGGGAGACCCAGTACTTC.

The chain carries TRBV29-1 and TRBJ2-7; no firm D call. The CDR3 is 15 residues long. V dropped 3 bases and J dropped 0 bases, with 15 bases sitting between them. Germline values: CDR1 SQVTM, CDR2 ANQGSEA. CDR3: CSVEADPDGSYEQYF. DNA for the CDR3: TGCAGCGTTGAGGCTGACCCGGACGGCTCCTACGAGCAGTACTTC.

The J gene is TRBJ2-3, the V gene TRBV19; D possibly corresponds to TRBD1 (7 bases). This CDR3 spans 17 amino acids. Germline V gene sequence: CDR1 LNHDA, CDR2 SQIVND (reference sequence). Trimming shortened V by 3 bases and J by 0 bases, and 16 bases separated the two germline ends. CDR3 DNA sequence: TGTGCCAGTAGTATCCTACCAGGGGGACTTAGCACAGATACGCAGTATTTT. Amino acid sequence: CASSILPGGLSTDTQYF.

This sequence joins TRBV29-1 and TRBJ2-4; D remains ambiguous. CDR1 SQVTM and CDR2 ANQGSEA come from the germline V gene. This CDR3 is built from 15 residues. V lost 3 bases and J lost 5, with 17 bases in between. In DNA, the CDR3 is TGCAGCGTTGATCCCCTTCCGGTGGCTGAAAACATTCAGTACTTC. Translated: CSVDPLPVAENIQYF.

This clonotype was observed a handful of times. This chain connects TRBV10-3 to TRBJ2-5, with D unclear. The CDR3 length is 13 residues. Between the trimmed V and J ends, which lost 2 bases and 2 bases, there was a span of 6 bases. Germline V gives CDR1 ENHRY, CDR2 SYGVKD. CDR3: CAISEGVQETQYF. CDR3 sequence (DNA): TGTGCCATCAGTGAGGGCGTTCAAGAGACCCAGTACTTC.

This chain connects TRBV4-1 to TRBJ2-1; D ambiguous. The length of the CDR3 is 13 residues. The V gene's germline CDR1 is MGHRA and CDR2 YSYEKL. Trimming pared 1 base from V and 6 bases from J, leaving 7 bases between. CDR3 region: CASSQVWGNEQFF. DNA for the CDR3: TGCGCCAGCAGCCAAGTTTGGGGCAATGAGCAGTTCTTC.

V gene TRBV6-5 combines with J gene TRBJ2-2; D perhaps matches TRBD1 (5 bases). CDR3 length equals 16 residues. The V gene lost 0 bases and the J gene lost 2 bases, with 10 bases spanning the gap. In germline, CDR1 is MNHEY, CDR2 SVGAGI. The CDR3 here is CASSYSSRDNTGELFF. CDR3 bases: TGTGCCAGCAGTTACTCTTCCAGGGATAACACCGGGGAGCTGTTTTTT.

The chain joins TRBV29-1 to TRBJ2-3, with D perhaps TRBD1 (5 bases). Germline CDR1 and CDR2: SQVTM and ANQGSEA. The length of the CDR3 is 12 residues. V was cut by 4 bases and J by 3 bases, with 8 bases left in between. This chain's CDR3 is CSVVGETDTQYF. CDR3 coding DNA: TGCAGCGTTGTAGGGGAAACAGATACGCAGTATTTT.